The source of this TCR beta chain is a study of blood T cells in healthy people across ages. Whole-study results and caveats: Any changes in expanded clonotypes were possibly confounded, as donor CMV status remained unknown. Roughly linearly, TCR beta diversity per million T cells fell as age increased.

A second PCR, run for roughly 7 to 12 cycles, used a sample-barcoded 5' primer plus a J-beta primer mix. One entry per CDR3 protein results from TCRdb running MiXCR on the 5' RACE reads. The table records roughly 900,000 distinct CDR3 sequences, 29% of them present only once. This CDR3 is 17 amino acids long. The germline V gene encodes CDR1 MNHEY and CDR2 SVGEGT. Remarks on this clonotype: Antigen unknown. The junction does not match germline at one end; this may be a read error.

Sequencing was done on a sample of blood. The chain recombines TRBV6-2 or TRBV6-3 with TRBJ1-1; D uncertain. This receptor was taken from a woman of 80 years or more in good health. In nucleotides, the CDR3 is TGTGCCAGCAGCCTACCCGTGGGTTATTCGATGAACACTGGAGCTTTCTTT. Encoded protein: CASSLPVGYSMNTGAFF.